The clone carrying this T cell receptor (beta chain) is categorized as medium-sized. Its antigen is unidentified. The template for TCR beta VDJ and CDR3 sequence profiling was genomic DNA. TCRdb re-called the reads through MiXCR, storing one row per CDR3 protein. Among more than 45,000 distinct CDR3 sequences listed, roughly three fifths were seen once. The data belong to a study of CD8+CD57+ T cells in acquired aplastic anemia. Study summary: Sorted CD4+ and CD8+ cell DNA averaged approximately 3 ug.

Study-wide points: More than 25 was the count of CD8+ CDR3 sequences that patients shared with controls.

Whoever was chosen for sequencing had shown CD8+CD57+ cell expansion by flow cytometry. Every patient was diagnosed with severe acquired aplastic anemia. The blood sampling took place in patients who had so far received no therapy. The source is a human donor with aplastic anemia. The sample comprised sorted CD4+, CD8+, or CD8+CD57+ T cells (not recorded which) from PBMCs.

CDR3 residues: CASSTWDRYEQYF. For the CDR3, the DNA is TGTGCCAGTAGTACCTGGGATCGGTACGAGCAGTACTTC. The chain employs TRBV19 and TRBJ2-7; D uncertain. Germline V lookup: CDR1 LNHDA, CDR2 SQIVND (reference sequence). CDR3 length: 13 amino acids. Trimming stripped 4 bases from V and 4 bases from J, with 11 bases between.